The source of this TCR beta chain is a study of Graves' ophthalmopathy and Graves' hyperthyroidism. General study findings and limits: Appearing in blood as well were most expanded thyroid clonotypes above 0.001 frequency.

Clinicians made diagnoses from clinical symptoms, serum thyroxine, TRAb, thyroid ultrasound and orbital computed tomography. This clonotype was seen only a few times. The antigen is not known. RNA served as the template for amplifying TCR beta CDR3 regions. HTBI primers served in a first-round RT-PCR, which a second-round multiplex PCR followed. MiXCR was run by TCRdb on the multiplex PCR reads, yielding one entry per CDR3 protein. Among about 550,000 distinct CDR3 sequences listed, roughly 40% were seen once. J lost 7 bases, V lost 6 bases, and 18 bases had no gene match. The V gene's germline CDR1 is SGHAT and CDR2 FQNNGV. The CDR3 totals 17 residues.

This TCR came from an adult man with Graves' hyperthyroidism. Sample: peripheral blood or thyroid tissue (not recorded which). J is TRBJ1-1 and V is TRBV11-2, with 9 bases lining up with TRBD1. The CDR3 loop is CASRTSPFSRDRDEAFF. The CDR3 nucleotides read TGTGCCAGCAGGACCAGTCCCTTTTCTCGGGACAGGGATGAAGCTTTCTTT.